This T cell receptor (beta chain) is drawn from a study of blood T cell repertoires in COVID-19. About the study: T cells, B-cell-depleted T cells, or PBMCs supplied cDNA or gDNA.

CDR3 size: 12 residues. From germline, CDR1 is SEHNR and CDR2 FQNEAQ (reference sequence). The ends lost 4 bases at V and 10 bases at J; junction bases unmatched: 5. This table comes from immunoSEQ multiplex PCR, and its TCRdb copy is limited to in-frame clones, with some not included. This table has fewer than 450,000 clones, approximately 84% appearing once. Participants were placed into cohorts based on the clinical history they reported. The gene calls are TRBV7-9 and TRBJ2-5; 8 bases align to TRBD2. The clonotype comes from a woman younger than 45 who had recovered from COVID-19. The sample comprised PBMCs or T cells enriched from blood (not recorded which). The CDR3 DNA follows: TGTGCCAGCAGCTCCGGGACTAGGTTCCAGTACTTC. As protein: CASSSGTRFQYF.